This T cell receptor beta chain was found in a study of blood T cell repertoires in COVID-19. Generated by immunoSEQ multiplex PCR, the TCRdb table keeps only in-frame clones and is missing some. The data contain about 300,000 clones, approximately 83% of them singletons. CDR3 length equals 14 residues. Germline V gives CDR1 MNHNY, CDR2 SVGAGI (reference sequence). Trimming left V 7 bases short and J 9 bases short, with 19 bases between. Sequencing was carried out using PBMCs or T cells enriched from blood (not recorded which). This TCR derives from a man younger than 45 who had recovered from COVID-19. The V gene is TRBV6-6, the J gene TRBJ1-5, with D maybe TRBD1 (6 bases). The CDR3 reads CASNRPGDGSPQHF. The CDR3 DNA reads TGTGCCAGCAACCGGCCAGGGGATGGATCGCCCCAGCATTTT.